The entry below describes one T cell receptor (beta chain). Its antigen is unknown. This record comes from a study of monozygotic twins with inflammatory bowel disease. Study-wide points: IBD patients share fewer clonotypes with other people than healthy twins do, especially with disease activity. Patients with IBD had less TCRbeta diversity (inverse Simpson) than their healthy co-twins. Concordant and discordant twins showed no difference in repertoire similarity, possibly from limited power.

The cDNA of both the TCRalpha and TCRbeta chains was subjected to two nested PCRs of about 15 and 9 cycles. TCRdb reanalyzed the 5' RACE reads and collapses them to one entry per CDR3 protein, without DNA. The sample features some 99,000 distinct CDR3 sequences, with under 15% in its top ten. The source is a human donor with ulcerative colitis or Crohn's disease, or a healthy co-twin of an affected twin (not recorded which). The material sequenced was blood.

CDR3 residues: CASSLAQTGKTEAFF. V is TRBV7-9 and J is TRBJ1-1. The CDR3 sequence is 15 residues long. CDR1 SEHNR and CDR2 FQNEAQ come from the germline V gene (reference sequence).